The present T cell receptor beta chain was sequenced within a study of cytomegalovirus exposure and HLA in healthy donors. Across the whole study: Samples from HLA-typed donors yielded around 85 million unique TCRs in an early data release.

This CDR3 is 14 amino acids long. Germline CDR1 reads KGHSH; CDR2 reads LQKENI. Trimming removed 2 bases from V and 6 bases from J; junction bases left unmatched: 5. The PCR ran on 60 Vbeta and 13 Jbeta primers. Per the original methods: About 11 million shared chains were among the 65 million to 85 million unique TCR beta chains that a later analysis counted. Method: immunoSEQ multiplex PCR; TCRdb's copy keeps in-frame clones and lacks some. V, J and clone size are taken as reported in that table, and D and trimming were inferred from the DNA itself. The profile shows under 150,000 clones, 82% of them singletons. This clone was found a few times.

The chain uses TRBV18 and TRBJ1-1; 8 nucleotides match TRBD1. The TCR was taken from a male donor in good health and CMV-seropositive. The sample consisted of PBMCs. The CDR3 is CASSPAGGRAEAFF. CDR3 nucleotide sequence: TGTGCCAGCTCACCAGCAGGGGGCAGGGCTGAAGCTTTCTTT. The full variable domain, in which reference TRBV18 and TRBJ1-1 provide the parts outside the CDR3, is NAGVMQNPRHLVRRRGQEARLRCSPMKGHSHVYWYRQLPEEGLKFMVYLQKENIIDESGMPKERFSAEFPKEGPSILRIQQVVRGDSAAYFCASSPAGGRAEAFFGQGTRLTVV.